This T cell receptor beta chain was identified in a study of metastatic and nonmetastatic thyroid tumors. Background on the study: Repertoires of blood and of tissue (tumor or nodule) from malignant and benign thyroid patients were compared. Study-wide results and caveats: TCR beta diversity was reportedly significantly higher in malignant thyroid tumors than benign nodules, in blood and tumor.

Original analysis: To classify distant metastasis in papillary thyroid cancer, a model was built from CDR3 differences across clinicopathological groups. TCRdb re-called the PCR reads with MiXCR. The V and J calls come from TCRdb's annotation, not from the publication. The top ten hold over 9% of the sample, which has roughly 93,000 clones, roughly an eighth seen once. Not a single patient had been given any form of treatment at any point before undergoing thyroid surgery. In this sample, this clone turned up many times. Its antigen is currently unknown. No conserved phenylalanine or tryptophan ends this CDR3, so it is likely a read error. Trimming stripped 5 bases from V and 8 bases from J, with 10 bases between. Germline V gene lookup returns CDR1 SEHNR and CDR2 FQNEAQ (reference sequence). This CDR3 is 13 amino acids long.

The V gene is TRBV7-9, the J gene TRBJ1-6; D is undetermined. The receptor was derived from a female donor with papillary thyroid cancer or a benign thyroid nodule (not recorded which). Some clones in this sample may be carry-over from other donors' samples. The sequenced sample consisted of blood. CDR3 DNA sequence: TGTGCCAGCAGCCCCAGTAGGGATTCACCCCTCCACCTT. Amino acids: CASSPSRDSPLHL.